This is a list of T cell receptor beta chains from one sample in a study of blood T cells in healthy people across ages. TCRdb re-called the 5' RACE reads with MiXCR, one entry per CDR3 protein. The sample holds around 1,700,000 distinct CDR3 sequences, 28% seen once. Sequencing was carried out using blood. These receptors all come from a woman in her twenties or thirties in good health. Each CDR3 is given with its conserved first and last residue.

J gene,V gene,CDR3 protein
TRBJ2-7,TRBV5-1,CASSLDRDQSYEQYF
TRBJ2-2,TRBV29-1,CSVERWNTGELFF
TRBJ2-5,TRBV7-9,CASSLEGGGTQYF
TRBJ2-5,TRBV6-2/TRBV6-3,CASSYSRGTGGETQYF
TRBJ1-1,TRBV6-5,CASSYSGAMNTEAFF
TRBJ2-7,TRBV5-1,CASSFETGGVYEQYF
TRBJ1-4,TRBV5-1,CASSLGSGEKLFF
TRBJ2-4,TRBV29-1,CSVTGGRSKNIQYF
TRBJ2-7,TRBV20-1,CSARTGTSGIYEQYF
TRBJ2-3,TRBV10-1,CASSETHTQYF
TRBJ1-2,TRBV2,CASSEAGIRDGYTF
TRBJ2-3,TRBV10-3,CAISEFQGSTDTQYF
TRBJ2-7,TRBV7-9,CASTRDRGWEQYF
.,TRBV9,CASGVDGTGTYEQYF
TRBJ2-1,TRBV5-1,CASSLNDGGERNEQFF
TRBJ1-4,TRBV5-1,CASSPGTGPNEKLFF
.,TRBV15,CATSRDGSGRAPYNEQYF
TRBJ1-2,TRBV9,CASSAEHTYYGYTF
TRBJ2-1,TRBV4-3,CASSQDLSASGSRNEQFF
TRBJ2-1,TRBV20-1,CSASERGAFTYNEQFF
TRBJ2-7,TRBV2,CASWQSGDEQYF
TRBJ2-5,TRBV20-1,CSAREGPGLETQYF
TRBJ2-7,TRBV6-6,CASSPNRGEQYF
TRBJ2-7,TRBV6-1,CASSAPLGASGRYEQYF